This T cell receptor beta chain was recorded in a study of blood T cell repertoires in COVID-19. As for the study in general: Both acute and convalescent COVID-19 samples were obtained from the United States, Italy and Spain. Nucleic acid was either cDNA or gDNA, and it came from T cells, B-cell-depleted T cells, or PBMCs.

Methods used by the authors: Amplification from reference gene primers served as the basis for estimated nucleated cell counts. Clones were sequenced by immunoSEQ multiplex PCR, and TCRdb holds only the in-frame ones, with some missing. That table supplies the V and J calls and clone size; D and trimming were determined from the DNA. In the table there are about 410,000 clones, 80% to 90% of which are singletons. This TCR was sampled from a woman younger than 45 with active or convalescent COVID-19. Sequenced sample: peripheral blood.

The chain's CDR3 is CASSSPNYRERAGNTIYF. As DNA, the CDR3 is TGTGCCAGCAGCTCCCCAAACTACAGGGAAAGGGCTGGAAACACCATATATTTT. The chain carries TRBV7-8 and TRBJ1-3; tentatively, D is TRBD1 (6 bases). Germline V gene lookup returns CDR1 SGHVS and CDR2 FQNEAQ. The V and J ends lost 4 bases and 2 bases respectively, with 21 bases between them. The CDR3 consists of 18 residues.